What follows is one T cell receptor (beta chain) and its context. This sample was taken from a study of blood T cells in healthy people across ages. PCR was performed a second time for 7 to 11 cycles using a sample-barcoded 5' primer and a J-beta primer mix. Via MiXCR, TCRdb re-called the 5' RACE reads, giving one row per CDR3 protein. The repertoire holds 1,100,000 or so distinct CDR3 sequences, with around 45% as singletons. CDR1 and CDR2 from the germline V gene are SQVTM and ANQGSEA. Trimming took 2 bases from V and 0 from J, leaving 10 bases between them. This CDR3 region has 14 residues. Sequencing input: blood. The chain carries TRBV29-1 and TRBJ1-1, with no clear D. The clonotype comes from a woman aged 55 to 70 in good health. CDR3 coding DNA: TGCAGCGTTGAATCGCGGATCATGAACACTGAAGCTTTCTTT. Translated, it gives CSVESRIMNTEAFF.